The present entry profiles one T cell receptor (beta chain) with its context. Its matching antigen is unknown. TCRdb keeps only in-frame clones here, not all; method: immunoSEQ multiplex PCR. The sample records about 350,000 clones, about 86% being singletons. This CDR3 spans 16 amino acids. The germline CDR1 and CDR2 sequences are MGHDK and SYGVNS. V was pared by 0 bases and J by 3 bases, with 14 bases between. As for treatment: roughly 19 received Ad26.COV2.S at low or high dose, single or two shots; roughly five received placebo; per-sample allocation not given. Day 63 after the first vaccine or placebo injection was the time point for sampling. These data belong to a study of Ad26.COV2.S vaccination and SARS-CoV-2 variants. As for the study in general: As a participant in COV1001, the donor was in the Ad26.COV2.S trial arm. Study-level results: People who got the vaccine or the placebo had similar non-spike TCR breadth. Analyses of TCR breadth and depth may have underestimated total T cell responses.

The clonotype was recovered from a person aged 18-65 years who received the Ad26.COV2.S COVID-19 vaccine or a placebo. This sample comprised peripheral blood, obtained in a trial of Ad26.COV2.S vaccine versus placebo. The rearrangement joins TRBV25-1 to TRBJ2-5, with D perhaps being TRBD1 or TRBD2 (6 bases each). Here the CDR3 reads CASSEYSGAREETQYF. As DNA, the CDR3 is TGTGCCAGCAGTGAATATTCGGGGGCCCGGGAAGAGACCCAGTACTTC. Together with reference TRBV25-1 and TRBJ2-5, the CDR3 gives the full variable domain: EADIYQTPRYLVIGTGKKITLECSQTMGHDKMYWYQQDPGMELHLIHYSYGVNSTEKGDLSSESTVSRIRTEHFPLTLESARPSHTSQYLCASSEYSGAREETQYFGPGTRLLVL.